The clone carrying this T cell receptor (beta chain) was observed once. Here immunoSEQ multiplex PCR was the method, and the copy in TCRdb shows in-frame clones only, minus some. The table has under 85,000 clones, approximately 78% seen once; the top ten hold about a fifth. Germline V lookup: CDR1 SGHVS, CDR2 FQNEAQ. This CDR3 spans 14 amino acids. V lost 7 bases to trimming and J lost 4 bases; unmatched junction nucleotides: 5. This entry belongs to a study of blood T cell repertoires in COVID-19. As for the study in general: The United States, Italy and Spain supplied acute and convalescent COVID-19 samples.

This sequence joins TRBV7-8 and TRBJ2-3; TRBD2 agrees at 10 bases. The sample consisted of peripheral blood. The source of this sequence is a human donor in a cohort sampled during active COVID-19. The CDR3 DNA reads TGTGCCAGCATTAGCGGGGGGTACGCAGATACGCAGTATTTT. This codes for CASISGGYADTQYF.